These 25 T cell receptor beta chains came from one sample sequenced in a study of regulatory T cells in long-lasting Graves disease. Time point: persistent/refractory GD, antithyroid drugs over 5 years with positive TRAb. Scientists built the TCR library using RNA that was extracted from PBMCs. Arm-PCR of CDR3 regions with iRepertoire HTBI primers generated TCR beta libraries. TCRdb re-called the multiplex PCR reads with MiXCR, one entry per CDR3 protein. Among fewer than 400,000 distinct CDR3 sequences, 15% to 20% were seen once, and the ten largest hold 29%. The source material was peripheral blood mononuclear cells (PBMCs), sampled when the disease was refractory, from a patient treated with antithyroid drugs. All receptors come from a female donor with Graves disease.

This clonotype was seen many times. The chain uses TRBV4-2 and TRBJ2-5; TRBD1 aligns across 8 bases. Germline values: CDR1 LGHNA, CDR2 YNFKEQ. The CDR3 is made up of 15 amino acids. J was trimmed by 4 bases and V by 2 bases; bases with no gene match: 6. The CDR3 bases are TGTGCCAGCAGCCAAACCGGACAGGGTGGAGAGACCCAGTACTTC. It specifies CASSQTGQGGETQYF.

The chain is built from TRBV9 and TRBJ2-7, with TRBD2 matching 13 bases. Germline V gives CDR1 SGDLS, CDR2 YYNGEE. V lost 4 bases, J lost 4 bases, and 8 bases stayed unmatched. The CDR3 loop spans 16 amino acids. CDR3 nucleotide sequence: TGTGCCAGCAGCCCCCGGACTAGCGGGAGCCCATACGAGCAGTACTTC. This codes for CASSPRTSGSPYEQYF.

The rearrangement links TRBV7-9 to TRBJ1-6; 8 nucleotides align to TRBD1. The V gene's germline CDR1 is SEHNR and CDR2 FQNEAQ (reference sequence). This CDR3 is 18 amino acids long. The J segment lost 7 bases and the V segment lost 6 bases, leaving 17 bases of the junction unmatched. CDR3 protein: CASRSIDPRTGNNSPLHF. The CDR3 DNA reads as TGTGCCAGCAGATCAATAGACCCCAGGACAGGGAACAATTCACCCCTCCACTTT. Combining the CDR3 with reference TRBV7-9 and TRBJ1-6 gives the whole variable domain DTGVSQNPRHKITKRGQNVTFRCDPISEHNRLYWYRQTLGQGPEFLTYFQNEAQLEKSRLLSDRFSAERPKGSFSTLEIQRTEQGDSAMYLCASRSIDPRTGNNSPLHFGNGTRLTVT.

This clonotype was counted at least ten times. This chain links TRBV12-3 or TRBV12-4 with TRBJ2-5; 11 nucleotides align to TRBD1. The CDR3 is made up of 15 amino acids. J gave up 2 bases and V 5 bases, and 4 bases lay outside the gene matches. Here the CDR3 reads CASSQGQGVQETQYF. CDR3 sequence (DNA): TGTGCCAGCAGTCAGGGACAGGGGGTACAAGAGACCCAGTACTTC.

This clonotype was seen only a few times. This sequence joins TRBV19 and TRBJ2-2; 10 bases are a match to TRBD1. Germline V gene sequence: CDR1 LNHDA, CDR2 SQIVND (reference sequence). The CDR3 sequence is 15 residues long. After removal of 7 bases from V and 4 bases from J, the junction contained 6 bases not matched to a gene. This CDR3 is CASTARTGGTGELFF. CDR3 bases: TGTGCCAGTACGGCCCGGACAGGGGGCACCGGGGAGCTGTTTTTT.

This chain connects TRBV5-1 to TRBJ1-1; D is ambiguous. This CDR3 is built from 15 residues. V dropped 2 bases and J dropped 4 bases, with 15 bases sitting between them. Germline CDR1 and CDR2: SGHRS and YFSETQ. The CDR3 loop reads CASSFPPEGGTEAFF. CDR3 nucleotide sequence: TGCGCCAGCAGCTTTCCCCCGGAGGGAGGCACTGAAGCTTTCTTT.

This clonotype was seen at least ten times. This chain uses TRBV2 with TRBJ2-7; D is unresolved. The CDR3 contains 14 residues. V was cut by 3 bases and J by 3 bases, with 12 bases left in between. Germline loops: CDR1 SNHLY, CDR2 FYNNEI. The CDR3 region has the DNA TGTGCCAGCAGTGATCCCTACCTACGCTACGAGCAGTACTTC. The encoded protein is CASSDPYLRYEQYF.

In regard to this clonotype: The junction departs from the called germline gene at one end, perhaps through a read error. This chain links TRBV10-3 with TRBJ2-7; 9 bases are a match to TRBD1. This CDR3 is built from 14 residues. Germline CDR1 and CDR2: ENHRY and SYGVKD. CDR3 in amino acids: CTISSGTGTYEQYF. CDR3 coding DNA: TGTACCATCAGCTCCGGGACAGGGACCTACGAGCAGTACTTC.

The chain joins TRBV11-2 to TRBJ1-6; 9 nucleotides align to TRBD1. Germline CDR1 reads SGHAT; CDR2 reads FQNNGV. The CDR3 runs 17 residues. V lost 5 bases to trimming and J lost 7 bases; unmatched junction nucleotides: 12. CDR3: CASSVTTGGGVNSPLHF. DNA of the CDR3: TGTGCCAGCAGCGTAACGACAGGGGGAGGTGTCAATTCACCCCTCCACTTT.

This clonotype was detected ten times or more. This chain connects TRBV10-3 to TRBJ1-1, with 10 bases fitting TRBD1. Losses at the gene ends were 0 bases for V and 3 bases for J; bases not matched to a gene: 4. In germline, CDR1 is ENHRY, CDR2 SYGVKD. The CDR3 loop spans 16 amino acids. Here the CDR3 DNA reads TGTGCCATCAGTGAGTCGAGGACAGGGGGAGACACTGAAGCTTTCTTT. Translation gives CAISESRTGGDTEAFF.

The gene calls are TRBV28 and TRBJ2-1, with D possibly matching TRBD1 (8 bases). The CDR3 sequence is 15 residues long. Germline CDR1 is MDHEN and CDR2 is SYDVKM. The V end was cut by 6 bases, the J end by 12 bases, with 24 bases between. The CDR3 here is CASRPPGQDRGGQFF. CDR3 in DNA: TGTGCCAGCAGGCCGCCGGGACAGGACCGCGGGGGGCAGTTCTTC. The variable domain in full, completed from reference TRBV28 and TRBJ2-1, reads DVKVTQSSRYLVKRTGEKVFLECVQDMDHENMFWYRQDPGLGLRLIYFSYDVKMKEKGDIPEGYSVSREKKERFSLILESASTNQTSMYLCASRPPGQDRGGQFFGPGTRLTVL.

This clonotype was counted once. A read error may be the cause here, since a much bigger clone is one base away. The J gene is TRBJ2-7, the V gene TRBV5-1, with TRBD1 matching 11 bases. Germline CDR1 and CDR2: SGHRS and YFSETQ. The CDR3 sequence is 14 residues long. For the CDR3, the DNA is TGTGCCAGCAGCTCGGACAGGGGGCTCTACGAGCAGTACTTC. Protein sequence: CASSSDRGLYEQYF.

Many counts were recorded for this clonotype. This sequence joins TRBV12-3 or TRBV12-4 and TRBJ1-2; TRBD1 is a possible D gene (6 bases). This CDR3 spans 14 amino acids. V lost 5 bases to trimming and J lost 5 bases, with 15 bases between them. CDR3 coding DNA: TGTGCCAGCAGTCTGGCAGCTCAGGGGTATGGCTACACCTTC. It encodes CASSLAAQGYGYTF.

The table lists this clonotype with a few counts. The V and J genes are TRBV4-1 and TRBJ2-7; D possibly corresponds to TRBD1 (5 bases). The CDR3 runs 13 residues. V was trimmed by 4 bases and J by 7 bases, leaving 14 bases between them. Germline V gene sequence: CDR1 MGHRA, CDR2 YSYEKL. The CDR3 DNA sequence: TGCGCCAGCAGCCGACAGCCCCTGGGGGAGCAGTACTTC. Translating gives CASSRQPLGEQYF.

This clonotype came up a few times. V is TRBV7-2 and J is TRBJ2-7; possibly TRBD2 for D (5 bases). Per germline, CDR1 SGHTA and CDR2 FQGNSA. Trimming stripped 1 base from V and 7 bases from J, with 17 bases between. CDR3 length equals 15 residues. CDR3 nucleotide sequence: TGTGCCAGCAGCTTAGTTACCTGGGGAGAAGCTGAGCAGTACTTC. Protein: CASSLVTWGEAEQYF.

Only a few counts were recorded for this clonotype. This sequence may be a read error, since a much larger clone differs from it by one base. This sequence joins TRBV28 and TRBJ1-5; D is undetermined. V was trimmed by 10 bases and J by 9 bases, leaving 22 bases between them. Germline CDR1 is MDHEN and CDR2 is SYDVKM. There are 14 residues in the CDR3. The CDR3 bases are TGTGCCAACACCAGCGGACCTCGGATCTTGCCCCAGCATTTT. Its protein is CANTSGPRILPQHF.

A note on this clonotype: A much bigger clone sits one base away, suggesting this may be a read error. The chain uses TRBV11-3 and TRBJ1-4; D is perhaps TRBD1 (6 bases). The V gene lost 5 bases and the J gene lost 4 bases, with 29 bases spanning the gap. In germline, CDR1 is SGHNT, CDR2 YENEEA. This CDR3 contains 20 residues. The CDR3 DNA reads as TGTGCCAGCAGCCCCGGACAGTCCTTCCTCGAGTCGGCAATTAATGAAAAACTGTTTTTT. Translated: CASSPGQSFLESAINEKLFF. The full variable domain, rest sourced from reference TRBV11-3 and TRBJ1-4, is EAGVVQSPRYKIIEKKQPVAFWCNPISGHNTLYWYLQNLGQGPELLIRYENEEAVDDSQLPKDRFSAERLKGVDSTLKIQPAELGDSAVYLCASSPGQSFLESAINEKLFFGSGTQLSVL.

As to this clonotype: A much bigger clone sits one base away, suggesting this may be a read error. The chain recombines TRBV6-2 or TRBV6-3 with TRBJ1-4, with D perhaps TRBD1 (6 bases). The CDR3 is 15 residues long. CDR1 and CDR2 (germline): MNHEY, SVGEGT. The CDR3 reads CASSESRGANEKLSF. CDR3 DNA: TGTGCCAGCAGTGAAAGCAGGGGTGCTAATGAAAAACTGTCTTTT.

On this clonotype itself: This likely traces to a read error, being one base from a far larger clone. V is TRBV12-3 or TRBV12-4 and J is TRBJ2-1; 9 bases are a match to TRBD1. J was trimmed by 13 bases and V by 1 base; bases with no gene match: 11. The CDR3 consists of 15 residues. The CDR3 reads CASSLVDRGQETQFF. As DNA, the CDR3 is TGTGCCAGCAGTTTAGTGGACAGGGGCCAAGAGACCCAGTTCTTC.

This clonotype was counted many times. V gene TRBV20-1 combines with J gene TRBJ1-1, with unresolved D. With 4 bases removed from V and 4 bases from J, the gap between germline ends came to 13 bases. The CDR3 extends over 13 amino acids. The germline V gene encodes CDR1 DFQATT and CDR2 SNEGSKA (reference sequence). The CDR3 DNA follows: TGCAGTGCTATGAGGGATGTCGTCACTGAAGCTTTCTTT. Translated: CSAMRDVVTEAFF.

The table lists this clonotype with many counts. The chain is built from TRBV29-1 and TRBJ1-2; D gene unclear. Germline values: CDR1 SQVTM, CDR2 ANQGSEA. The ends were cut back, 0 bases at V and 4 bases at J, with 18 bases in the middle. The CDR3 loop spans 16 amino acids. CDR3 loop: CSVEDYEGPGFYGYTF. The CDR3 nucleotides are TGCAGCGTTGAAGATTATGAGGGTCCTGGCTTCTATGGCTACACCTTC.

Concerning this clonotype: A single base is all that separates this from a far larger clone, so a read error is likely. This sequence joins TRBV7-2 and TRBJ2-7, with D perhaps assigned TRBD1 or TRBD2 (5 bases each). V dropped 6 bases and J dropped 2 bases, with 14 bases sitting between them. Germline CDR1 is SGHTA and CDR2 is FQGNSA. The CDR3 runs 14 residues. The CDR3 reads CASSRGKGPYEQYF. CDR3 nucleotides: TGTGCCAGCAGTAGAGGGAAGGGGCCCTACGAGCAGTACTTC.

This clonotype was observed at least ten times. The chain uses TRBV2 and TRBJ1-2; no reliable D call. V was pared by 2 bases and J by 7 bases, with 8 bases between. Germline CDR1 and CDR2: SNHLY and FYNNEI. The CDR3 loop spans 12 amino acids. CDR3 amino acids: CASSEWGSGYTF. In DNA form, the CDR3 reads TGTGCCAGCAGTGAATGGGGTAGTGGCTACACCTTC. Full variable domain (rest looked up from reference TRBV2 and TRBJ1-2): EPEVTQTPSHQVTQMGQEVILRCVPISNHLYFYWYRQILGQKVEFLVSFYNNEISEKSEIFDDQFSVERPDGSNFTLKIRSTKLEDSAMYFCASSEWGSGYTFGSGTRLTVV.

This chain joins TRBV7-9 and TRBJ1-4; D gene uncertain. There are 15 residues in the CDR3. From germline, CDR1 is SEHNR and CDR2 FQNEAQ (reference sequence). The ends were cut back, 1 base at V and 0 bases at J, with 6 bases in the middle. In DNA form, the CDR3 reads TGTGCCAGCAGCTTAGGAGACACAACTAATGAAAAACTGTTTTTT. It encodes CASSLGDTTNEKLFF.

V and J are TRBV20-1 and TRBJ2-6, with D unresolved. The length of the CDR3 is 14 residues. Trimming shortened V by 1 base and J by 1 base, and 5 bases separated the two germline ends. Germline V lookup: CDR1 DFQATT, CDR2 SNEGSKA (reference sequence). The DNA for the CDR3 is TGCAGTGCTAGAGTCGTATCTGGGGCCAACGTCCTGACTTTC. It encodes CSARVVSGANVLTF.